This TCR beta chain was retrieved from a study of blood T cell repertoires in COVID-19. Study overall: Acute and convalescent COVID-19 specimens originated in the United States, Italy and Spain. From T cells, B-cell-depleted T cells, or PBMCs came the material, which was cDNA or gDNA.

Source study methods: Reference gene primer amplification gave estimated nucleated cell counts. Libraries were prepared by immunoSEQ multiplex PCR; TCRdb keeps only in-frame clonotypes and omits some of them. Clone size and the V and J calls come from that table; the DNA yielded D and trimming. The table records fewer than 120,000 clones, 70% to 90% of them present only once. The source is a human donor in a cohort sampled during active COVID-19. Sequencing used peripheral blood.

This CDR3 is CASSPTGGTEAFF. The DNA for the CDR3 is TGTGCCAGCAGCCCTACCGGGGGGACTGAAGCTTTCTTT. The chain couples TRBV11-1 to TRBJ1-1; tentatively, D is TRBD1 (5 bases). The CDR3 spans 13 residues. Trimming took 5 bases from V and 5 from J, leaving 12 bases between them. Per the germline V gene, CDR1 is SGHAT and CDR2 is FQDESV (reference sequence).